Shown below are 6 T cell receptor beta chains from a single sample sequenced in a study of human T cells and chemical hapten exposure. Time point specified: pre-sensitization, week 0. Treatment in this sample: therapeutic diphenylcyclopropenone sensitization with weekly scalp DPC. Blood, whole and unfractionated, served as the source for total RNA extraction. TCRdb ran MiXCR on the RACE reads and lists one entry per CDR3 protein. The repertoire holds about 50,000 distinct CDR3 sequences, 9.5% to 10% seen once, with 9.5% to 10% in the top ten. The source was whole blood, collected in connection with sensitization to the hapten diphenylcyclopropenone (DPC). These receptors originate from a woman younger than 45 with alopecia areata. Some clones in this sample may be carry-over from other donors' samples.

This clonotype has at least ten counts. CDR3 bases: TGTGCCAGCAGCTCGACTAGCGGGGTTCCTAATGAGCAGTTCTTC. It specifies CASSSTSGVPNEQFF. The chain links TRBV7-2 to TRBJ2-1, with TRBD2 matching 11 bases. The J segment lost 7 bases and the V segment lost 4 bases, leaving 6 bases of the junction unmatched. The CDR3 is 15 residues long. Looked up from germline, CDR1 is SGHTA and CDR2 is FQGNSA.

This clonotype was found many times. The chain carries TRBV11-2 and TRBJ2-7, with 8 bases matching TRBD1. The CDR3 has 17 amino acids. Germline lookup yields CDR1 SGHAT and CDR2 FQNNGV. Trimming removed 5 bases from V and 9 bases from J; junction bases left unmatched: 21. This CDR3 reads CASSPNAAGTGFFGQYF. The CDR3 DNA reads TGTGCCAGCAGCCCAAACGCCGCTGGGACAGGTTTTTTCGGGCAGTACTTC. Using reference TRBV11-2 and TRBJ2-7 for the parts outside the CDR3, the full variable domain is EAGVAQSPRYKIIEKRQSVAFWCNPISGHATLYWYQQILGQGPKLLIQFQNNGVVDDSQLPKDRFSAERLKGVDSTLKIQPAKLEDSAVYLCASSPNAAGTGFFGQYFGPGTRLTVT.

This sequence joins TRBV5-5 and TRBJ2-5; 7 bases fit TRBD2. The CDR3 covers 18 residues. Germline CDR1 and CDR2: SGHKS and YYEKEE (reference sequence). The V segment lost 4 bases and the J segment 3 bases; nucleotides outside the gene matches: 18. The CDR3 loop reads CASSQTPGVGDYKETQYF. The CDR3 region has the DNA TGTGCCAGCAGCCAAACACCCGGGGTGGGGGACTACAAAGAGACCCAGTACTTC.

V gene TRBV28 combines with J gene TRBJ2-4; TRBD1 aligns across 10 bases. Germline-derived CDR1 and CDR2 are MDHEN and SYDVKM. J gave up 6 bases and V 3 bases, and 5 bases lay outside the gene matches. The CDR3 length is 15 residues. CDR3 sequence: CASSLRTGGRNIQYF. CDR3 nucleotide sequence: TGTGCCAGCAGTTTGCGGACAGGGGGTAGAAACATTCAGTACTTC.

CDR3 DNA: TGTGCCAGCAGCCGAGACTGGGGCGGGGGCACAGATACGCAGTATTTT. Encoded protein: CASSRDWGGGTDTQYF. This rearrangement joins TRBV3-1 to TRBJ2-3; weak D call: TRBD2 (6 bases). The CDR3 length is 16 residues. In germline, CDR1 is LGHDT, CDR2 YNNKEL (reference sequence). V shed 4 bases and J shed 1 base, with 15 bases lying between them.

This clonotype was found many times. V and J are TRBV12-3 or TRBV12-4 and TRBJ2-3; 12 nucleotides line up with TRBD2. J gave up 4 bases and V 5 bases, and 7 bases lay outside the gene matches. The CDR3 is 16 amino acids. The CDR3 coding sequence is TGTGCCAGCAGTCTATTACTAGCGGGGGGTGCAGATACGCAGTATTTT. It is translated as CASSLLLAGGADTQYF.